Listed below are T cell receptor beta chains from one sample, sequenced in a study of CD8+ T cells in alopecia areata. Profiling relied on immunoSEQ multiplex PCR, and the TCRdb table lists in-frame clones only, not all of them. The data hold approximately 160,000 clones, with less than 70% observed a single time. The sample in question was CD4+ T cells sorted from blood, obtained at week 24, from a patient treated with tofacitinib. Receptors were obtained from a human donor with alopecia areata. CDR3s include the opening cysteine and the closing phenylalanine or tryptophan. The order of the fields is clone size, D gene, V gene, J gene, CDR3 DNA, CDR3 protein. A D gene is named only where the DNA matches it firmly. Only part of the rows carry a size: once, few, many, or a class if the clone is expanded.

abundance: .
d_gene: TRBD1
v_gene: TRBV27
j_gene: TRBJ1-2
CDR3nt: TGTGCCAGCCTTCCAACAGGGGCGTTGAGCTATGGCTACACCTTC
CDR3aa: CASLPTGALSYGYTF

abundance: few
d_gene: .
v_gene: TRBV7-9
j_gene: TRBJ1-2
CDR3nt: TGTGCCAGCAGAAACACTTCCGATGGCTACACCTTC
CDR3aa: CASRNTSDGYTF

abundance: .
d_gene: .
v_gene: TRBV29-1
j_gene: TRBJ2-3
CDR3nt: TGCAGCGTTGGGTTTGGACAGTTTATAGACACAGATACGCAGTATTTT
CDR3aa: CSVGFGQFIDTDTQYF

abundance: .
d_gene: TRBD1
v_gene: TRBV15
j_gene: TRBJ1-2
CDR3nt: TGTGCCACCAGCAGAGAAGGGGGCGGCTACACCTTC
CDR3aa: CATSREGGGYTF

abundance: .
d_gene: TRBD1
v_gene: TRBV13
j_gene: TRBJ2-4
CDR3nt: TGTGCCAGCAGCCCGACAGGGAAGGCCAAAAACATTCAGTACTTC
CDR3aa: CASSPTGKAKNIQYF

abundance: .
d_gene: .
v_gene: TRBV10-3
j_gene: TRBJ2-6
CDR3nt: TGTGCCATCAGCGGCGGGGCCAACGTCCTGACTTTC
CDR3aa: CAISGGANVLTF

abundance: .
d_gene: TRBD1
v_gene: TRBV7-2
j_gene: TRBJ1-5
CDR3nt: TGTGCCAGCAGCCCCCGCGAGGGGGCCGTGGCCAATCAGCCCCAGCATTTT
CDR3aa: CASSPREGAVANQPQHF

abundance: few
d_gene: .
v_gene: TRBV10-3
j_gene: TRBJ2-6
CDR3nt: TGTGCCATCGGGGCTAGAACTGGGGCCAACGTCCTGACTTTC
CDR3aa: CAIGARTGANVLTF

abundance: .
d_gene: TRBD1
v_gene: TRBV30
j_gene: TRBJ1-6
CDR3nt: TGTGCCTGGAGTGGGACAGGAATTTCGAATTCACCCCTCCACTTT
CDR3aa: CAWSGTGISNSPLHF

abundance: .
d_gene: .
v_gene: TRBV30
j_gene: TRBJ1-6
CDR3nt: TGTGCCTGGAGAATAAGACCTACCGGGCCACTTAATTCACCCCTCCACTTT
CDR3aa: CAWRIRPTGPLNSPLHF

abundance: .
d_gene: .
v_gene: TRBV10-3
j_gene: TRBJ1-5
CDR3nt: TGTGCCATCAGTGAGTCGTTTGGAGGGGATCAGCCCCAGCATTTT
CDR3aa: CAISESFGGDQPQHF

abundance: .
d_gene: TRBD1
v_gene: TRBV6-5
j_gene: TRBJ1-1
CDR3nt: TGTGCCAGCAGGAAGGGAGACAGGGCGAACACTGAAGCTTTCTTT
CDR3aa: CASRKGDRANTEAFF

abundance: .
d_gene: TRBD2
v_gene: TRBV30
j_gene: TRBJ2-7
CDR3nt: TGTGCCTGGAAAGTGACTAGCGGGCGCTACGAGCAGTACTTC
CDR3aa: CAWKVTSGRYEQYF

abundance: few
d_gene: .
v_gene: TRBV29-1
j_gene: TRBJ2-6
CDR3nt: TGCAGCGTTGCCTCCTCTGGGGCCAACGTCCTGACTTTC
CDR3aa: CSVASSGANVLTF

abundance: .
d_gene: .
v_gene: TRBV5-1
j_gene: TRBJ2-5
CDR3nt: TGCGCCAGCAGCCACGAAGGGGGTGCCCAGTACTTC
CDR3aa: CASSHEGGAQYF

abundance: .
d_gene: .
v_gene: TRBV29-1
j_gene: TRBJ1-2
CDR3nt: TGCAGCGTTGCGGGCAGACAACGACTTTCAGCTAACTATGGCTACACCTTC
CDR3aa: CSVAGRQRLSANYGYTF

abundance: .
d_gene: TRBD2
v_gene: TRBV9
j_gene: TRBJ2-3
CDR3nt: TGTGCCAGCAGCGTAGTCGGGGGGGCCCCAGATACGCAGTATTTT
CDR3aa: CASSVVGGAPDTQYF

abundance: few
d_gene: .
v_gene: TRBV7-2
j_gene: TRBJ2-1
CDR3nt: TGTGCCAGCAGCTTAAGGCGCGGGATCGAGCAGTTCTTC
CDR3aa: CASSLRRGIEQFF

abundance: .
d_gene: .
v_gene: TRBV29-1
j_gene: TRBJ2-6
CDR3nt: TGCAGCGTTGAAGGTGGGGGAGGGGCCAACGTCCTGACTTTC
CDR3aa: CSVEGGGGANVLTF

abundance: .
d_gene: TRBD1
v_gene: TRBV10-3
j_gene: TRBJ2-3
CDR3nt: TGTGCCATCAGTATGCAGGACAGGGGGGATACGCAGTATTTT
CDR3aa: CAISMQDRGDTQYF

abundance: .
d_gene: .
v_gene: TRBV29-1
j_gene: TRBJ1-1
CDR3nt: TGCAGCGTCCCCCCTCAAGTGGGGTGGGTCACTGAAGCTTTCTTT
CDR3aa: CSVPPQVGWVTEAFF

abundance: .
d_gene: .
v_gene: TRBV6-5
j_gene: TRBJ1-6
CDR3nt: TGTGCCAGCAGAGCCGGACAGAATAATTCACCCCTCCACTTT
CDR3aa: CASRAGQNNSPLHF

abundance: .
d_gene: .
v_gene: TRBV19
j_gene: TRBJ2-2
CDR3nt: TGTGCCAGCTGTATCGGGACCGTGAACACCGGGGAGCTGTTTTTT
CDR3aa: CASCIGTVNTGELFF

abundance: .
d_gene: TRBD2
v_gene: TRBV5-4
j_gene: TRBJ2-3
CDR3nt: TGTGCCAGCAGCTTGGTGTCGGGGGGGCTTACAGATACGCAGTATTTT
CDR3aa: CASSLVSGGLTDTQYF

abundance: .
d_gene: TRBD2
v_gene: TRBV29-1
j_gene: TRBJ2-4
CDR3nt: TGCAGCGTTGGGGGGAGGGAAGACAAAAACATTCAGTACTTC
CDR3aa: CSVGGREDKNIQYF